This T cell receptor beta chain was documented in a study of cytomegalovirus exposure and HLA in healthy donors. About the research overall: As released early, the data held roughly 85 million unique TCRs from HLA-typed donors. Whole-study findings and limits: According to a later analysis, donors in an Asian-associated ancestry cluster reportedly had fewer N-insertions than the roughly 720-donor mean.

Trimming pared 6 bases from V and 5 bases from J, leaving 10 bases between. From germline, CDR1 is LNHDA and CDR2 SQIVND (reference sequence). The CDR3 sequence is 12 residues long. Healthy bone marrow donors made up the cohort. A note on this clone: Its antigen is currently unknown.

PCR employed 60 Vbeta and 13 Jbeta primers. Clones were sequenced by immunoSEQ multiplex PCR, and TCRdb holds only the in-frame ones, with some missing. Here the sample spans about 160,000 clones, roughly 84% being singletons. The sequenced sample was PBMCs. The TCR was taken from a man aged 25 to 40 in good health and CMV-seronegative. The genes are TRBV19 and TRBJ1-2; D is ambiguous. The CDR3 DNA is TGTGCCAGTAGAGTGGGCTTGTATGGCTACACCTTC. Protein: CASRVGLYGYTF. The full variable domain, with the rest looked up from reference TRBV19 and TRBJ1-2, is DGGITQSPKYLFRKEGQNVTLSCEQNLNHDAMYWYRQDPGQGLRLIYYSQIVNDFQKGDIAEGYSVSREKKESFPLTVTSAQKNPTAFYLCASRVGLYGYTFGSGTRLTVV.